A single sample is the source of the 8 T cell receptor beta chains below, sequenced in a study of cytomegalovirus exposure and HLA in healthy donors. The PCR made use of 60 Vbeta and 13 Jbeta primers. Using immunoSEQ multiplex PCR, the repertoire was profiled, and TCRdb retains in-frame clones only, with some absent. The data contain around 100,000 clones, approximately 78% of them singletons. The sequenced material came from PBMCs. The receptors were sampled from a woman aged 35 to 49 in good health and CMV-seronegative.

The rearrangement links TRBV18 to TRBJ1-2; D uncertain. CDR1 is KGHSH, CDR2 LQKENI, per germline. The V end lost 2 bases, the J end lost 3 bases, and 7 bases lay between the germline ends. The CDR3 loop spans 13 amino acids. The CDR3 bases are TGTGCCAGCTCACCATTGGAGGACTATGGCTACACCTTC. It yields the protein CASSPLEDYGYTF.

The V and J genes are TRBV6-4 and TRBJ2-1, with 8 bases fitting TRBD2. CDR3 size: 17 residues. The V gene end was trimmed by 4 bases and the J gene end by 9 bases; junction bases not matched to a gene: 17. Germline V gene lookup returns CDR1 MRHNA and CDR2 SNTAGT. As DNA, the CDR3 is TGTGCCAGCAGTGTTCTGGGACTAGGGCGGGAGTCCGGTGAGCAGTTCTTC. As protein: CASSVLGLGRESGEQFF.

The chain has TRBV28 and TRBJ1-1; a possible D gene is TRBD1 (6 bases). Per the germline V gene, CDR1 is MDHEN and CDR2 is SYDVKM. The length of the CDR3 is 17 residues. V shed 7 bases and J shed 1 base, with 22 bases lying between them. CDR3 residues: CASTNPRGTRGNTEAFF. The CDR3, as DNA: TGTGCCAGCACTAATCCCCGTGGGACCAGGGGGAACACTGAAGCTTTCTTT.

The rearrangement joins TRBV28 to TRBJ2-2; 7 bases fit TRBD1. This CDR3 spans 12 amino acids. Germline-derived CDR1 and CDR2 are MDHEN and SYDVKM. After removal of 6 bases from V and 8 bases from J, the junction contained 3 bases not matched to a gene. CDR3 in DNA: TGTGCCAGCAGACCGGGACAGGGGGAGCTGTTTTTT. This encodes CASRPGQGELFF. The entire variable domain, with the rest obtained from reference TRBV28 and TRBJ2-2, is as follows: DVKVTQSSRYLVKRTGEKVFLECVQDMDHENMFWYRQDPGLGLRLIYFSYDVKMKEKGDIPEGYSVSREKKERFSLILESASTNQTSMYLCASRPGQGELFFGEGSRLTVL.

The V call is TRBV6-6, the J call TRBJ2-7; D is perhaps TRBD2 (5 bases). V gave up 2 bases and J gave up 1 base, with 15 bases separating them. CDR3 length equals 16 residues. Germline V gene lookup returns CDR1 MNHNY and CDR2 SVGAGI (reference sequence). The CDR3 spells CASSYLEIANSYEQYF. The CDR3 DNA reads as TGTGCCAGCAGTTACCTAGAAATAGCGAATTCCTACGAGCAGTACTTC.

The chain uses TRBV9 and TRBJ1-1; a weak D match, TRBD1 (5 bases). CDR1 and CDR2 (germline): SGDLS, YYNGEE. The CDR3 is 13 amino acids. Trimming removed 0 bases at V and 3 bases at J, with 6 bases between. CDR3 protein: CASSVETDTEAFF. DNA of the CDR3: TGTGCCAGCAGCGTAGAGACAGACACTGAAGCTTTCTTT.

The chain employs TRBV5-8 and TRBJ2-7; D unresolved. Looked up from germline, CDR1 is SGHTS and CDR2 is YDEGEE. Trimming shortened V by 2 bases and J by 3 bases, and 15 bases separated the two germline ends. The CDR3 extends over 15 amino acids. CDR3 DNA sequence: TGTGCCAGCAGCTTCCCCGGAACGGGTCTCTACGAGCAGTACTTC. Translating it yields CASSFPGTGLYEQYF.

In its sample, this clone was seen a few times. The genes are TRBV7-9 and TRBJ2-7, with a possible D match to TRBD1 (6 bases). V gave up 3 bases and J gave up 0 bases, with 9 bases separating them. CDR3 size: 14 residues. Looked up from germline, CDR1 is SEHNR and CDR2 is FQNEAQ (reference sequence). The CDR3 DNA follows: TGTGCCAGCAGCTTCGGACAGCCCTCCTACGAGCAGTACTTC. Its translation is CASSFGQPSYEQYF.